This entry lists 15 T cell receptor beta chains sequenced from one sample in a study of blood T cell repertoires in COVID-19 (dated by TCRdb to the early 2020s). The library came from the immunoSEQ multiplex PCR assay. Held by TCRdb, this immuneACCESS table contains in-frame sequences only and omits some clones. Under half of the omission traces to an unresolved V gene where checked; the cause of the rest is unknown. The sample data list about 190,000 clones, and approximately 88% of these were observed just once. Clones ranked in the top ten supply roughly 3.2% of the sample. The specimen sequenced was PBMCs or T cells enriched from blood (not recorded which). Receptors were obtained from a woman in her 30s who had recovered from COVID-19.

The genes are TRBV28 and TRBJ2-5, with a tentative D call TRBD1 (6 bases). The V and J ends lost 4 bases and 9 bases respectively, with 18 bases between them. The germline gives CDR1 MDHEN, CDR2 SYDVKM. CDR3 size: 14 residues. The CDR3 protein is CASSSPGHFGSQYF. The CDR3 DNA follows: TGTGCCAGCAGTTCCCCGGGACATTTCGGGTCCCAGTACTTC.

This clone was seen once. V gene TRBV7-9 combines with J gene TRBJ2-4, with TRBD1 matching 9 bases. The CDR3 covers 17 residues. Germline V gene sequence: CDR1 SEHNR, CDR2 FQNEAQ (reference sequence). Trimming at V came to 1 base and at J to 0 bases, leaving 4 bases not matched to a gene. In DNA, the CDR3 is TGTGCCAGCAGCTTAGGAACAGGGGGCCTAGCCAAAAACATTCAGTACTTC. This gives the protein CASSLGTGGLAKNIQYF.

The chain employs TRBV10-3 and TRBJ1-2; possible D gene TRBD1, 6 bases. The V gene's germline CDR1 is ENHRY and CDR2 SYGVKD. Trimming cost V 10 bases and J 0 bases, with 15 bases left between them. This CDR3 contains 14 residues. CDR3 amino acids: CATTPQGSNYGYTF. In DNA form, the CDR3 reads TGTGCCACCACGCCGCAGGGGTCTAACTATGGCTACACCTTC.

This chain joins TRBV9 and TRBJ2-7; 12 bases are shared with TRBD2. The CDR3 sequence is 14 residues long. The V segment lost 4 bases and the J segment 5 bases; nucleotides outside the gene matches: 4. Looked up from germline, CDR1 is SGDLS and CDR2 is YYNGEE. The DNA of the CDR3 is TGTGCCAGCAGCCCTCGACTAGCGGGAGACGAGCAGTACTTC. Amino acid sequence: CASSPRLAGDEQYF.

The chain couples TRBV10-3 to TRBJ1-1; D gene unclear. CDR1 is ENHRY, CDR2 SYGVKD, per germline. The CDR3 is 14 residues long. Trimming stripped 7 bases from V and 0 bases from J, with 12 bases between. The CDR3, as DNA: TGTGCCATCACCGAGACAAACATGAACACTGAAGCTTTCTTT. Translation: CAITETNMNTEAFF.

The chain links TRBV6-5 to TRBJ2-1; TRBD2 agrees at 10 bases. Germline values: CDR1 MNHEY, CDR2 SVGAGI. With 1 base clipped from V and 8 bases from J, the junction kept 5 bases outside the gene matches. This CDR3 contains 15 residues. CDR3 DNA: TGTGCCAGCAGTTACTTCAGCGGGGGGGGTTATGAGCAGTTCTTC. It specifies CASSYFSGGGYEQFF.

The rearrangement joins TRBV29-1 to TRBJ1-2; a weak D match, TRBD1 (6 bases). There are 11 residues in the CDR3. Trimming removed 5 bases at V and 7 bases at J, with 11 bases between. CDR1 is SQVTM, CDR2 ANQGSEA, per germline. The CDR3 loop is CSVHRDGGYTF. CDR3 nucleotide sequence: TGCAGCGTTCACAGGGACGGTGGCTACACCTTC.

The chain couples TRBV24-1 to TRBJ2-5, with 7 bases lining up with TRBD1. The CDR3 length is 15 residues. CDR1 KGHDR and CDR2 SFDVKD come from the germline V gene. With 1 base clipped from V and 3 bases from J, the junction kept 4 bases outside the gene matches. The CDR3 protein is CATSDFYRGEETQYF. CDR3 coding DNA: TGTGCCACCAGTGATTTCTACAGGGGCGAAGAGACCCAGTACTTC.

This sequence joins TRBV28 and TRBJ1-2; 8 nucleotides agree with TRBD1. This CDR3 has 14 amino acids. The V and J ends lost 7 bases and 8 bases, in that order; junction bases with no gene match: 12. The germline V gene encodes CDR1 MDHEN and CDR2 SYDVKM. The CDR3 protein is CASMIDRGSRGYTF. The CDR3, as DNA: TGTGCCAGCATGATTGACAGGGGCTCTAGAGGCTACACCTTC.

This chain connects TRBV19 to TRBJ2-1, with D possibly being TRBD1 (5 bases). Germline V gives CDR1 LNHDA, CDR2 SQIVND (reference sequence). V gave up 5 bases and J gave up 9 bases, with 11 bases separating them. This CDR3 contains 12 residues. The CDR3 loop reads CASSPNRGEQFF. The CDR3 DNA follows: TGTGCCAGTAGTCCCAATAGGGGTGAGCAGTTCTTC.

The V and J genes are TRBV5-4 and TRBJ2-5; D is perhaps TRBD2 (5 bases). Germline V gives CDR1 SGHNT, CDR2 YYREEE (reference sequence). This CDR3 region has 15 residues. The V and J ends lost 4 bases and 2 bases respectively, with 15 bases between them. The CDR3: CASSPRSGSQETQYF. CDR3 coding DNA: TGTGCCAGCAGCCCGAGGAGCGGATCTCAAGAGACCCAGTACTTC.

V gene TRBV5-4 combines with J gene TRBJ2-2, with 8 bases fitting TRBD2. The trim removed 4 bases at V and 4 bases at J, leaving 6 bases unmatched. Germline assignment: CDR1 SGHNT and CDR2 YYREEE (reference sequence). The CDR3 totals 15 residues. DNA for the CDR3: TGTGCCAGCAGCGACATCCTAGCGGGCACCGGGGAGCTGTTTTTT. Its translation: CASSDILAGTGELFF.

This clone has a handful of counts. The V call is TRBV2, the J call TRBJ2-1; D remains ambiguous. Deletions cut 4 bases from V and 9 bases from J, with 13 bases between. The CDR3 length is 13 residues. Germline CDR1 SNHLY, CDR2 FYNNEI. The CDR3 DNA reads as TGTGCCAGCAGTGGACTGCGGTTGAGTGAGCAGTTCTTC. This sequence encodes CASSGLRLSEQFF.

The CDR3 DNA reads as TGCGCCAGCAGCCAAGAGCTGGGAGCGAACTATGGCTACACCTTC. This sequence encodes CASSQELGANYGYTF. The chain recombines TRBV4-1 with TRBJ1-2; D remains ambiguous. The CDR3 loop spans 15 amino acids. The germline V gene has CDR1 MGHRA and CDR2 YSYEKL. V lost 0 bases and J 2 bases, leaving 10 bases between the germline ends.

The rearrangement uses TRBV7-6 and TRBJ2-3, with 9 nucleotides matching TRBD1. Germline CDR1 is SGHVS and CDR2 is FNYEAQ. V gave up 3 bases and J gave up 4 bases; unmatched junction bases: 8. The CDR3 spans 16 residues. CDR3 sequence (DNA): TGTGCCAGCAGCTTTGGCACAGGGGGCGGAGCAGATACGCAGTATTTT. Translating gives CASSFGTGGGADTQYF.